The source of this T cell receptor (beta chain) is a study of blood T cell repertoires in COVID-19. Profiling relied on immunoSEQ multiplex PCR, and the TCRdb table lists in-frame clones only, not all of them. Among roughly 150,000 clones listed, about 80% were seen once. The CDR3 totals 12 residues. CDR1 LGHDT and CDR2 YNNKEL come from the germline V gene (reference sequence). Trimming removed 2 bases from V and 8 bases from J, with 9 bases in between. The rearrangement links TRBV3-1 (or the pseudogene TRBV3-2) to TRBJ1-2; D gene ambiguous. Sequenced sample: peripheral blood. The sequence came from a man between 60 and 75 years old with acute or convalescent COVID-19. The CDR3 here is CASSQSFLGYTF. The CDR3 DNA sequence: TGTGCCAGCAGCCAATCGTTCCTCGGCTACACCTTC.